This T cell receptor (beta chain) was recorded in a study of shared clonotypes between healthy human individuals. General study points: Naive subsets tended to show greater estimated richness than memory subsets.

The investigators split CD4+ cells into a CD45RA+ naive subset and a CD45RA-negative memory subset. V lost 3 bases, J lost 4 bases, and 10 bases lay in between. The CDR3 consists of 14 residues. Germline assignment: CDR1 LNHDA and CDR2 SQIVND (reference sequence). Sequencing was performed with immunoSEQ multiplex PCR; in TCRdb, only in-frame clones are kept and a portion is missing. The sample includes a few million clones, nearly 97% of them seen just once. As to this clone: Antigen unknown.

This receptor was obtained from a man between 18 and 35 years old in good health. Sequencing used naive CD4+ T cells sorted from blood. Subset described: CD45RA+ positively selected. V gene TRBV19 combines with J gene TRBJ1-5, with D possibly matching TRBD1 (5 bases). The CDR3 loop reads CASSMVKGNQPQHF. CDR3 nucleotide sequence: TGTGCCAGTAGTATGGTAAAGGGGAATCAGCCCCAGCATTTT.